Listed below are T cell receptor beta chains from one sample, sequenced in a study of blood T cell repertoires in COVID-19. The table came from immunoSEQ multiplex PCR; TCRdb's copy has only in-frame clones and leaves some out. The sample carries tens of thousands of clones, about 90% recorded once. The source material was peripheral blood. Receptor source: a human donor with active COVID-19. The donor label of this sample is uncertain. Each CDR3 is given with its conserved first and last residue. D genes are given only for firm matches. Clone sizes are given selectively: once, few, many, or a class where the clone is expanded.

j_call clone_size v_call d_call cdr3_aa cdr3_nt
TRBJ1-1 . TRBV7-2 . CASSRGRAPEAFF TGTGCCAGCAGCAGGGGTCGGGCGCCTGAAGCTTTCTTT
TRBJ2-1 . TRBV2 . CASSGGRRSYNEQFF TGTGCCAGCAGCGGGGGGCGGCGCTCCTACAATGAGCAGTTCTTC
TRBJ2-1 . TRBV11-2 . CASSLSSLEQFF TGTGCCAGCAGCCTCTCGAGTCTCGAGCAGTTCTTC
TRBJ1-2 . TRBV4-2 . CASSRAHAGFDYGYTF TGTGCCAGCAGCCGGGCCCATGCGGGATTCGACTATGGCTACACCTTC
TRBJ2-7 . TRBV5-1 TRBD1 CASSFQGAQNEQYF TGCGCCAGCAGCTTCCAGGGGGCGCAAAACGAGCAGTACTTC
TRBJ2-2 . TRBV9 TRBD2 CASSGSGGETGELFF TGTGCCAGCAGCGGTAGCGGGGGGGAAACCGGGGAGCTGTTTTTT
TRBJ2-3 . TRBV13 TRBD1 CASSQIPKPQQGAASTDTQYF TGTGCCAGCAGCCAAATCCCGAAACCTCAACAGGGGGCTGCTAGCACAGATACGCAGTATTTT
TRBJ1-3 . TRBV6-1 . CASSEFEGVRDTIYF TGTGCCAGCAGTGAATTCGAAGGAGTGAGAGACACCATATATTTT
TRBJ2-1 . TRBV5-6 TRBD2 CASSLVAGGFPGANEQFF TGTGCCAGCAGCTTGGTAGCGGGGGGATTCCCTGGGGCCAATGAGCAGTTCTTC
TRBJ2-3 . TRBV30 TRBD2 CAWSVLTSGVKGTDTQYF TGTGCCTGGAGTGTACTGACTAGCGGGGTAAAAGGGACAGATACGCAGTATTTT
TRBJ2-3 . TRBV6-5 . CASSYSRPEKDTQYF TGTGCCAGCAGTTACTCTCGTCCGGAGAAGGATACGCAGTATTTT
TRBJ2-2 . TRBV6-6 TRBD2 CASSPGTTAGELFF TGTGCCAGCAGTCCCGGGACTACGGCCGGGGAGCTGTTTTTT
TRBJ2-7 . TRBV3-1/TRBV3-2 . CASSHPVTYAQYF TGTGCCAGCAGCCACCCAGTAACATACGCGCAGTACTTC
TRBJ1-6 . TRBV9 TRBD1 CASSETGAYNSPLHF TGTGCCAGCAGCGAAACAGGGGCCTATAATTCACCCCTCCACTTT
TRBJ1-2 . TRBV20-1 . CSAGANYGYTF TGCAGTGCGGGAGCTAACTATGGCTACACCTTC
TRBJ1-2 . TRBV2 TRBD1 CASFTRDSYFYGYTF TGTGCCAGCTTCACTAGGGACAGCTACTTCTATGGCTACACCTTC
TRBJ1-1 . TRBV28 . CASSLSAGETEAFF TGTGCCAGCAGTTTATCGGCAGGGGAGACTGAAGCTTTCTTT
TRBJ2-2 . TRBV25-1 . CASSESTTGLDTGELFF TGTGCCAGCAGTGAATCAACGACAGGCCTGGACACCGGGGAGCTGTTTTTT
TRBJ2-7 . TRBV6-2/TRBV6-3 TRBD2 CASTPPWASGGAYEQYF TGTGCCAGCACCCCCCCCTGGGCTAGCGGGGGGGCCTACGAGCAGTACTTC
TRBJ2-1 . TRBV10-3 . CAISESGTPTEQFF TGTGCCATCAGTGAGTCGGGGACTCCCACTGAGCAGTTCTTC
TRBJ2-5 . TRBV20-1 TRBD1 CSASLSDRVQKTQYF TGCAGTGCTAGTCTCTCCGACAGGGTTCAGAAGACCCAGTACTTC
TRBJ2-3 . TRBV7-2 TRBD2 CASSSEWTSGRTQYF TGTGCCAGCAGCTCAGAGTGGACTAGCGGAAGAACGCAGTATTTT
TRBJ2-7 . TRBV20-1 . CSASREGSSYEQYF TGCAGTGCTAGTCGAGAGGGTTCGAGCTACGAGCAGTACTTC
TRBJ1-3 . TRBV5-1 . CASRGTSGNTIYF TGCGCCAGCAGGGGGACATCTGGAAACACCATATATTTT
TRBJ2-6 . TRBV9 . CASSVSGRFSGANVLTF TGTGCCAGCAGCGTAAGTGGCAGATTCTCTGGGGCCAACGTCCTGACTTTC
TRBJ2-3 . TRBV24-1 . CATSDFGQSSTDTQYF TGTGCCACCAGTGATTTTGGACAGTCTAGCACAGATACGCAGTATTTT
TRBJ1-3 . TRBV5-1 . CASSLGTGGNTIYF TGCGCCAGCAGCCTAGGAACTGGGGGAAACACCATATATTTT
TRBJ2-1 . TRBV5-1 TRBD2 CASSLRLGRGDEQFF TGCGCCAGCAGCCTAAGACTAGGTCGGGGGGATGAGCAGTTCTTC
TRBJ2-7 . TRBV2 TRBD2 CASSRSWGLALAEQYF TGTGCCAGCAGTAGGTCCTGGGGACTAGCGCTGGCGGAGCAGTACTTC
TRBJ1-1 . TRBV30 TRBD1 CAWNGGLLRDRGLTGEAFF TGTGCCTGGAACGGTGGGCTACTCCGGGACAGGGGGCTCACGGGTGAAGCTTTCTTT
TRBJ1-5 . TRBV6-5 . CASSFPGASNQPQHF TGTGCCAGCAGTTTTCCAGGGGCCAGCAATCAGCCCCAGCATTTT
TRBJ2-7 . TRBV5-1 . CASSVQPGLHYEQYF TGCGCCAGCAGCGTGCAACCGGGACTTCATTACGAGCAGTACTTC
TRBJ2-1 . TRBV9 . CASSPPSLRSSYNEQFF TGTGCCAGCAGCCCCCCGTCACTGAGGAGCTCCTACAATGAGCAGTTCTTC
TRBJ2-7 . TRBV27 . CASSLQGPSYEQYF TGTGCCAGCAGTTTACAGGGGCCCTCCTACGAGCAGTACTTC
TRBJ1-4 . TRBV15 . CATSRDRGKDEKLFF TGTGCCACCAGCAGAGATCGGGGGAAAGATGAAAAACTGTTTTTT
TRBJ1-3 . TRBV18 . CASSIQTSGNTIYF TGTGCCAGCTCGATACAGACCTCTGGAAACACCATATATTTT
TRBJ2-3 . TRBV29-1 TRBD1 CSVVQGAATDTQYF TGCAGCGTCGTACAGGGGGCAGCCACAGATACGCAGTATTTT
TRBJ2-7 . TRBV14 . CASSHKTGPLEEQYF TGTGCCAGCAGCCACAAGACAGGCCCACTCGAGGAGCAGTACTTC
TRBJ2-7 . TRBV27 . CASSLGRGPSYEQYF TGTGCCAGCAGTTTAGGCAGGGGTCCCTCCTACGAGCAGTACTTC
TRBJ1-2 . TRBV11-2 . CASSAGRIPNYGYTF TGTGCCAGCAGCGCGGGACGGATCCCGAACTATGGCTACACCTTC
TRBJ2-1 . TRBV7-8 TRBD2 CASSLTLAGPSYNEQFF TGTGCCAGCAGCTTAACGCTAGCGGGGCCCTCCTACAATGAGCAGTTCTTC
TRBJ1-6 . TRBV2 . CASSATGYNSPLHF TGTGCCAGCAGTGCAACAGGGTATAATTCACCCCTCCACTTT
TRBJ1-4 . TRBV28 . CASIGTGLLYRANEKLFF TGTGCCAGCATAGGGACGGGACTCCTTTATAGAGCTAATGAAAAACTGTTTTTT
TRBJ2-3 few TRBV18 . CASSPETDTQYF TGTGCCAGCTCACCTGAGACAGATACGCAGTATTTT
TRBJ2-7 . TRBV24-1 TRBD1 CATSDSATGGREQYF TGTGCCACCAGTGATTCCGCAACAGGGGGACGCGAGCAGTACTTC